This paragraph reports one TCR beta chain. Its antigen remains unidentified. These data are taken from a study of cytomegalovirus exposure and HLA in healthy donors. Study summary: The early release's HLA-typed donors yielded some 85 million unique TCRs. Findings and limits, study-wide: In vitro experiments confirmed that a few CMV-associated chains were specific for CMV antigens. Common viral pathogens seemed, in a later analysis, to connect with several of the most significant clusters.

Germline CDR1 SNHLY, CDR2 FYNNEI. This CDR3 has 14 residues. Trimming shortened V by 2 bases and J by 2 bases, and 9 bases separated the two germline ends. The study ran its PCR with 60 Vbeta and 13 Jbeta primers. The protocol was immunoSEQ multiplex PCR, while the TCRdb copy is restricted to in-frame clones and leaves out a portion. The table shows roughly 68,000 clones, with over 70% occurring only once. The sample consisted of PBMCs. The rearrangement links TRBV2 to TRBJ1-1; D call uncertain. This TCR was recovered from a male donor in good health and CMV-seropositive. The CDR3 nucleotides are TGTGCCAGCAGTGAATACAGTCCCAACACTGAAGCTTTCTTT. Its translation is CASSEYSPNTEAFF.